One T cell receptor (beta chain) is described in this entry. The source of the sample is a study of technical replicates of blood from a handful of donors. The CDR3 is 17 amino acids. With 4 bases clipped from V and 9 bases from J, the junction kept 15 bases outside the gene matches. In germline, CDR1 is SGHTS, CDR2 YDEGEE. The method was immunoSEQ multiplex PCR; TCRdb's version includes in-frame clones alone and lacks a portion of them. The data hold 67,000 or so clones, with less than 97% observed a single time. The TCR originated in a human donor in good health. The V and J genes are TRBV5-8 and TRBJ2-1; 11 bases agree with TRBD2. The sequencing input was T cells isolated from PBMCs. Written as DNA, the CDR3 is TGTGCCAGCAGCGGCCATAGGAAGGGGACTAGCGGCAGTGAGCAGTTCTTC. Residues: CASSGHRKGTSGSEQFF.